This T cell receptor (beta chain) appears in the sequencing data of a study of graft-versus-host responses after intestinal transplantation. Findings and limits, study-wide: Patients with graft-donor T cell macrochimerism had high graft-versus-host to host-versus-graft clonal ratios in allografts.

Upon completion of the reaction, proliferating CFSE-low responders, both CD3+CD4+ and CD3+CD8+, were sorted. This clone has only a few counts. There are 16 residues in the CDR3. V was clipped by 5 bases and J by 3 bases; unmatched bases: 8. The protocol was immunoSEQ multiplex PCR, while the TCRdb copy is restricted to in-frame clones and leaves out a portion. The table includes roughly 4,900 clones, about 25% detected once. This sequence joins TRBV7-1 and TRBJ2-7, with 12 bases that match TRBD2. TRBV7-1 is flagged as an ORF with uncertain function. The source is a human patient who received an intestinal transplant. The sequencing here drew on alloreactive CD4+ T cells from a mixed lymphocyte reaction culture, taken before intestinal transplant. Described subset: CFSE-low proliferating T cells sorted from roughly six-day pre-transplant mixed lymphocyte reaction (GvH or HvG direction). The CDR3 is CASSTGGLAGIYEQYF. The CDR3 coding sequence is TGTGCCAGCAGCACGGGAGGACTAGCGGGAATCTACGAGCAGTACTTC.